This is a list of T cell receptor beta chains from one sample in a study of technical replicates of blood from a handful of donors. Profiled with immunoSEQ multiplex PCR; TCRdb holds only in-frame clones, not every one. The sample shows 100,000 or so clones, roughly 94% of them seen only once. Sequencing was done on a sample of T cells isolated from PBMCs. The receptors derive from a human donor in good health. Both conserved end residues are part of each CDR3. The D gene is left open where the match is weak. The size entry is marked missing in some rows and otherwise reads once, few, many or a size class.

v_call	d_call	clone_size	j_call	cdr3_nt	cdr3_aa
TRBV1	.	.	TRBJ1-2	TGCACCAGCAGCCAAGATACCGGGGACAAGGGGTATGGCTACACCTTC	CTSSQDTGDKGYGYTF
TRBV30	TRBD2	.	TRBJ2-7	TGTGCCTTACGTCCCGGGACTAGCGGGGTGTCCTACGAGCAGTACTTC	CALRPGTSGVSYEQYF
TRBV5-1	.	.	TRBJ2-5	TGCGCCAGCAGCCCTAATCGTCGAGAGACCCAGTACTTC	CASSPNRRETQYF
TRBV18	TRBD1	.	TRBJ1-2	TGTGCCGGCAGGGGGGACGCTGGCTACACCTTC	CAGRGDAGYTF
TRBV11-2	TRBD2	.	TRBJ2-5	TGTGCCGTTCAACTAGCGGGGGACTCTAAAGAGACCCAGTACTTC	CAVQLAGDSKETQYF
TRBV5-4	.	.	TRBJ2-7	TGTGCCAGCAGCTCACAGGGTAGGGAGCAGTACTTC	CASSSQGREQYF
TRBV11-2	.	.	TRBJ2-3	TGTGCCAGCAGCTTAAAAAGGGACACGACAGATACGCAGTATTTT	CASSLKRDTTDTQYF
TRBV19	.	.	TRBJ1-5	TGTGCCAGTAGTATATTCGGTCAGCCCCAGCATTTT	CASSIFGQPQHF
TRBV19	.	.	TRBJ2-7	TGTGCCAGTAGTATCGAGCGTAGATCCTACGAGCAGTACTTC	CASSIERRSYEQYF
TRBV7-2	.	.	TRBJ1-3	TGTGCCAGCAGCTTCCCAGGCTCTGGAAACACCATATATTTT	CASSFPGSGNTIYF
TRBV27	.	.	TRBJ2-1	TGTGCCAGCAGTTTCCGGGGGGCCGGGGATGAGCAGTTCTTC	CASSFRGAGDEQFF
TRBV10-1	TRBD2	.	TRBJ2-1	TGCGCCAGCAGTGACGGGGGGTTGTACAATGAGCAGTTCTTC	CASSDGGLYNEQFF
TRBV18	.	.	TRBJ2-7	TGTGCCAGCGGGGACAAGGCCTACGAGCAGTACTTC	CASGDKAYEQYF
TRBV4-1	.	few	TRBJ2-7	TGCGCCAGCAGCCAAGCCCGGCGGGACTCCTACGAGCAGTACTTC	CASSQARRDSYEQYF
TRBV11-3	.	.	TRBJ1-1	TGTGCCAGCAGCTGGGGGGGCGATGACACTGAAGCTTTCTTT	CASSWGGDDTEAFF
TRBV5-1	TRBD1	.	TRBJ2-3	TGCGCCAGCAGCCTACAGGGGAGACCACCAGATACGCAGTATTTT	CASSLQGRPPDTQYF
TRBV7-9	.	.	TRBJ1-1	TGTGCCAGCAGCTTCGACAGACACATGAACACTGAAGCTTTCTTT	CASSFDRHMNTEAFF
TRBV5-5	.	.	TRBJ2-6	TGTGCCAGCAGCTGGAGCTCTGGGGCCAACGTCCTGACTTTC	CASSWSSGANVLTF
TRBV5-3	TRBD2	.	TRBJ2-3	TGTGCCAGAAGCAGTAGCGGGGGGGTCACAGATACGCAGTATTTT	CARSSSGGVTDTQYF
TRBV28	.	.	TRBJ1-5	TGTGCCAGCAGTTTAATTCCCAGGGTCGGGCAGCCCCAGCATTTT	CASSLIPRVGQPQHF
TRBV5-4	.	.	TRBJ1-6	TGTGCCAGCAGCATCAACAGGGCCCTTAATTCACCCCTCCACTTT	CASSINRALNSPLHF
TRBV27	TRBD2	.	TRBJ2-5	TGTGCCAGCAGTGGGGGCTTAGCGGGAGGGCTGGAGACCCAGTACTTC	CASSGGLAGGLETQYF
TRBV5-6	TRBD1	.	TRBJ2-5	TGTGCCAGCAGCCTGGACAGGGGGGTTCAAGAGACCCAGTACTTC	CASSLDRGVQETQYF
TRBV2	.	once	TRBJ2-7	TGTGCCAGCAGTCATGACACGGCGGGATCCTACGAGCAGTACTTC	CASSHDTAGSYEQYF
TRBV28	TRBD2	.	TRBJ2-4	TGTGCCAGCAGCGGACTAGCGGGAGGGCGTAACATTCAGTACTTC	CASSGLAGGRNIQYF
TRBV7-3	TRBD1	.	TRBJ2-2	TGTGCCAGCAGCTTTCCCCGGCCCGGGACAGGGAGAATCACCGGGGAGCTGTTTTTT	CASSFPRPGTGRITGELFF
TRBV2	.	once	TRBJ1-6	TGTGCCAGCAGGCTAACAGGGAGCTCCTATAATTCACCCCTCCACTTT	CASRLTGSSYNSPLHF
TRBV5-8	TRBD2	once	TRBJ2-1	TGTGCCAGCAGCTATGGCGGGGGGTCCTACAATGAGCAGTTCTTC	CASSYGGGSYNEQFF
TRBV7-2	TRBD1	.	TRBJ1-2	TGTGCCAGCAGCTCCCAGGGGGCGTTCGGGGAAAGTGGCTACACCTTC	CASSSQGAFGESGYTF
TRBV28	.	.	TRBJ1-4	TGTGCCAGCAGCACTGTCGGGGTTAGTGAAAAACTGTTTTTT	CASSTVGVSEKLFF
TRBV7-9	.	.	TRBJ2-1	TGTGCCAGCAGCCCCGCCGGGACACTCTACAATGAGCAGTTCTTC	CASSPAGTLYNEQFF
TRBV28	.	.	TRBJ1-3	TGTGCCAGCAGTTTATTGTCACTTGGCTCTGGAAACACCATATATTTT	CASSLLSLGSGNTIYF